This is a list of T cell receptor beta chains from one sample in a study of Graves' ophthalmopathy and Graves' hyperthyroidism. One entry per CDR3 protein, called by TCRdb with MiXCR from the multiplex PCR reads. This table has roughly 610,000 distinct CDR3 sequences, roughly 20% appearing once. Material for sequencing was peripheral blood. The receptors come from a woman younger than 30 with stable Graves' hyperthyroidism. Some clones in this sample may be carry-over from other donors' samples. Each CDR3 is given with its conserved first and last residue. Each record gives: D gene, clone size, V gene, J gene, CDR3 protein, CDR3 DNA. The D gene is left open where the match is weak. Size is stated for part of the rows, as once, few or many counts, or as a class when the clone is expanded.

d_gene: TRBD1; abundance: .; v_gene: TRBV12-3/TRBV12-4; j_gene: TRBJ1-2; CDR3aa: CASSYTGVNGYTF; CDR3nt: TGTGCCAGCAGTTATACAGGGGTAAATGGCTACACCTTC
d_gene: TRBD1; abundance: .; v_gene: TRBV6-2/TRBV6-3; j_gene: TRBJ2-7; CDR3aa: CASGDRADEQYF; CDR3nt: TGTGCCAGTGGGGACAGGGCGGACGAGCAGTACTTC
d_gene: .; abundance: .; v_gene: TRBV3-1; j_gene: TRBJ1-1; CDR3aa: CASSYLGRNDAEAFF; CDR3nt: TGTGCCAGCAGCTATTTAGGTAGAAATGACGCTGAAGCTTTCTTT
d_gene: .; abundance: few; v_gene: TRBV6-1; j_gene: TRBJ1-5; CDR3aa: CASSGSGTSNQPQHF; CDR3nt: TGTGCCAGCAGTGGATCAGGGACGAGCAATCAGCCCCAGCATTTT
d_gene: TRBD1; abundance: once; v_gene: TRBV5-1; j_gene: TRBJ1-5; CDR3aa: CASSLGQGGGQPQHF; CDR3nt: TGCGCCAGCAGCTTGGGACAGGGAGGAGGGCAGCCCCAGCATTTT
d_gene: .; abundance: .; v_gene: TRBV6-1; j_gene: TRBJ1-5; CDR3aa: CASSEGITTGNQPQHF; CDR3nt: TGTGCCAGCAGTGAAGGGATCACTACAGGAAATCAGCCCCAGCATTTT
d_gene: .; abundance: .; v_gene: TRBV6-5; j_gene: TRBJ2-5; CDR3aa: CASSNPGPLVETQYF; CDR3nt: TGTGCCAGCAGTAACCCGGGCCCATTAGTGGAGACCCAGTACTTC
d_gene: TRBD1; abundance: .; v_gene: TRBV7-9; j_gene: TRBJ1-2; CDR3aa: CASSSRGRSRGYTF; CDR3nt: TGTGCCAGCAGCTCCAGGGGGCGTTCGAGAGGCTACACCTTC
d_gene: .; abundance: .; v_gene: TRBV6-2/TRBV6-3; j_gene: TRBJ2-7; CDR3aa: CASKRRGGRYEQYF; CDR3nt: TGTGCCAGCAAGCGAAGGGGAGGTCGCTACGAGCAGTACTTC
d_gene: .; abundance: .; v_gene: TRBV20-1; j_gene: TRBJ2-7; CDR3aa: CSANWRGYEQYF; CDR3nt: TGCAGTGCTAACTGGCGGGGCTACGAGCAGTACTTC
d_gene: TRBD2; abundance: few; v_gene: TRBV29-1; j_gene: TRBJ2-5; CDR3aa: CSVWTSGGAETQYF; CDR3nt: TGCAGCGTTTGGACTAGCGGGGGGGCGGAGACCCAGTACTTC
d_gene: TRBD1; abundance: few; v_gene: TRBV11-2; j_gene: TRBJ2-5; CDR3aa: CASSPWDSMFETQYF; CDR3nt: TGTGCCAGCAGCCCATGGGACAGTATGTTCGAGACCCAGTACTTC
d_gene: .; abundance: .; v_gene: TRBV7-2; j_gene: TRBJ1-3; CDR3aa: CASSARVIGNTIYF; CDR3nt: TGTGCCAGCAGCGCCAGGGTAATTGGAAACACCATATATTTT
d_gene: .; abundance: many; v_gene: TRBV5-5; j_gene: TRBJ2-2; CDR3aa: CASSLAPRDAGELFF; CDR3nt: TGTGCCAGCAGCTTGGCCCCCAGGGACGCCGGGGAGCTGTTTTTT
d_gene: .; abundance: many; v_gene: TRBV6-5; j_gene: TRBJ1-1; CDR3aa: CASSPGAEAFF; CDR3nt: TGTGCCAGCAGTCCGGGGGCTGAAGCTTTCTTT
d_gene: .; abundance: few; v_gene: TRBV29-1; j_gene: TRBJ2-6; CDR3aa: CSVADRGRSGANVLTF; CDR3nt: TGCAGCGTTGCGGACAGAGGGCGATCTGGGGCCAACGTCCTGACTTTC
d_gene: .; abundance: many; v_gene: TRBV29-1; j_gene: TRBJ2-7; CDR3aa: CSVEQPGTYYEQYF; CDR3nt: TGCAGCGTTGAACAGCCCGGAACATACTACGAGCAGTACTTC